Following are 13 T cell receptor beta chains from one sample sequenced in a study of shared clonotypes between healthy human individuals. Clones were sequenced by immunoSEQ multiplex PCR, and TCRdb holds only the in-frame ones, with some missing. The table shows approximately 2,200,000 clones, with about 93% occurring only once. Only CD45RO-negative cells positively selected for CCR7 counted as naive CD8 cells, so terminally differentiated effector memory CD45RA+ cells were excluded. What was sequenced was naive CD8+ T cells from PBMCs. Every receptor here comes from a man aged 18-30 years in good health. Some clones in this sample may be carry-over from other donors' samples.

The V gene is TRBV2, the J gene TRBJ2-3; perhaps TRBD1 as D (5 bases). V was shortened by 3 bases and J by 0 bases, with 7 bases between the two germline ends. The CDR3 totals 14 residues. Germline assignment: CDR1 SNHLY and CDR2 FYNNEI. CDR3 nucleotides: TGTGCCAGCAGTGAGGCAGGGAGCACAGATACGCAGTATTTT. Translated, it gives CASSEAGSTDTQYF.

The genes are TRBV9 and TRBJ1-1; TRBD1 agrees at 7 bases. The CDR3 is 15 residues long. CDR1 is SGDLS and CDR2 is YYNGEE in the germline V gene. V shed 3 bases, J shed 0 bases, and the junction held 5 bases outside the gene matches. The DNA of the CDR3 is TGTGCCAGCAGCGCCTACAGGGGACTGAACACTGAAGCTTTCTTT. Protein product: CASSAYRGLNTEAFF.

The rearrangement uses TRBV28 and TRBJ2-7, with D uncertain. The CDR3 extends over 14 amino acids. Trimming stripped 6 bases from V and 0 bases from J, with 12 bases between. CDR1 is MDHEN and CDR2 is SYDVKM in the germline V gene. The CDR3 reads CASSPHRSSYEQYF. The CDR3 nucleotides read TGTGCCAGCAGCCCCCACCGGAGCTCCTACGAGCAGTACTTC. The full variable domain, its missing parts supplied by reference TRBV28 and TRBJ2-7, is DVKVTQSSRYLVKRTGEKVFLECVQDMDHENMFWYRQDPGLGLRLIYFSYDVKMKEKGDIPEGYSVSREKKERFSLILESASTNQTSMYLCASSPHRSSYEQYFGPGTRLTVT.

The chain links TRBV19 to TRBJ1-5; 10 bases are shared with TRBD1. The CDR3 has 15 amino acids. The V gene's germline CDR1 is LNHDA and CDR2 SQIVND (reference sequence). The V gene end was trimmed by 7 bases and the J gene end by 6 bases; junction bases not matched to a gene: 9. CDR3 DNA sequence: TGTGCCAGTATCCTGACAGGGGGCTATGGTCAGCCCCAGCATTTT. Translating gives CASILTGGYGQPQHF.

The rearrangement joins TRBV9 to TRBJ2-7, with 8 bases that match TRBD1. Germline V gives CDR1 SGDLS, CDR2 YYNGEE. V lost 6 bases to trimming and J lost 6 bases; unmatched junction nucleotides: 8. This CDR3 has 13 residues. This chain's CDR3 is CASNPGQEGEQYF. The CDR3 DNA is TGTGCCAGCAATCCGGGACAGGAGGGCGAGCAGTACTTC. The variable domain in full, completed from reference TRBV9 and TRBJ2-7, reads DSGVTQTPKHLITATGQRVTLRCSPRSGDLSVYWYQQSLDQGLQFLIQYYNGEERAKGNILERFSAQQFPDLHSELNLSSLELGDSALYFCASNPGQEGEQYFGPGTRLTVT.

The sample holds one count of this clone. Additional DNA sequences in this sample encode the identical CDR3. The chain employs TRBV4-3 and TRBJ2-1; TRBD1 agrees at 8 bases. The junction had 0 bases not matched to a gene; V was cut back by 1 base and J by 1 base. This CDR3 contains 15 residues. Per the germline V gene, CDR1 is LGHNA and CDR2 is YSLEER. In DNA form, the CDR3 reads TGCGCCAGCAGCCAAGGGACAGGGTCCTACAATGAGCAGTTCTTC. Its protein is CASSQGTGSYNEQFF.

The chain links TRBV27 to TRBJ2-7, with TRBD2 matching over 8 bases. The ends lost 5 bases at V and 3 bases at J; junction bases unmatched: 21. The CDR3 extends over 19 amino acids. Looked up from germline, CDR1 is MNHEY and CDR2 is SMNVEV (reference sequence). CDR3 loop: CASSPAGGNTISTNYEQYF. The CDR3 bases are TGTGCCAGCAGTCCGGCGGGAGGCAATACAATATCAACGAACTACGAGCAGTACTTC.

The chain has TRBV12-5 and TRBJ2-1; 7 nucleotides agree with TRBD2. This CDR3 is built from 15 residues. The junction had 5 bases not matched to a gene; V was cut back by 2 bases and J by 4 bases. Germline CDR1 is LGHNT and CDR2 is FRNRAP. CDR3 sequence reads: CASGLSGATYNEQFF. In DNA, the CDR3 is TGTGCTAGTGGTTTGAGCGGGGCGACATACAATGAGCAGTTCTTC.

This clone was observed a handful of times. V gene TRBV4-2 combines with J gene TRBJ1-5; unclear D gene. The germline V gene encodes CDR1 LGHNA and CDR2 YNFKEQ. Trimming removed 0 bases at V and 7 bases at J, with 13 bases between. CDR3 size: 15 residues. The CDR3 DNA reads TGTGCCAGCAGCCAAGACGGAAGGTTTAGGCAGCCCCAGCATTTT. This gives the protein CASSQDGRFRQPQHF.

The V gene is TRBV7-9, the J gene TRBJ2-7; 8 bases align to TRBD2. This CDR3 spans 16 amino acids. Germline assignment: CDR1 SEHNR and CDR2 FQNEAQ (reference sequence). Unmatched junction bases numbered 10, after V lost 4 bases and J lost 2 bases. The CDR3 sequence is CASSSKTLGLAYEQYF. The CDR3 coding sequence is TGTGCCAGCAGCTCAAAAACTTTGGGACTAGCCTACGAGCAGTACTTC.

The chain combines TRBV2 with TRBJ1-1; D is uncertain. CDR1 and CDR2 (germline): SNHLY, FYNNEI. Trimming shortened V by 10 bases and J by 0 bases, and 18 bases separated the two germline ends. CDR3 length: 15 amino acids. The CDR3 DNA sequence: TGTGCCACCGAAAAGGGTAAGGTCATGAACACTGAAGCTTTCTTT. Translation: CATEKGKVMNTEAFF.

The genes are TRBV6-6 and TRBJ2-3; D may match TRBD1 or TRBD2 (5 bases each). The germline V and J ends were trimmed by 7 bases and 4 bases, with 18 bases remaining between them. Germline CDR1 is MNHNY and CDR2 is SVGAGI (reference sequence). CDR3 length: 15 amino acids. The CDR3 coding sequence is TGTGCCAGCAACCCCCGGGACCCACCCCCAGATACGCAGTATTTT. Protein: CASNPRDPPPDTQYF.

Remarks on this clone: Other nucleotide sequences in the sample specify the same CDR3. The chain is built from TRBV19 and TRBJ2-7; D not resolved. Trimming shortened V by 4 bases and J by 4 bases, and 5 bases separated the two germline ends. CDR3 size: 11 residues. Germline values: CDR1 LNHDA, CDR2 SQIVND (reference sequence). CDR3 sequence: CASSSGYEQYF. CDR3 coding DNA: TGTGCCAGTAGTAGTGGTTACGAGCAGTACTTC.